The subject of this entry is one TCR beta chain. Its antigen remains unidentified. The CDR3 loop spans 14 amino acids. Trimming took 5 bases from V and 0 from J, leaving 10 bases between them. The germline V gene has CDR1 MNHEY and CDR2 SMNVEV (reference sequence). The data stem from a study of T cell responses to AZD1222 COVID-19 vaccine. Study-level results: Two AZD1222 doses significantly raised spike-specific TCR breadth and depth over controls.

Clones were read by immunoSEQ multiplex PCR, and TCRdb kept only the in-frame ones, dropping some. The sample lists 17,000 or so clones, roughly 86% seen once, with roughly 9.4% in the top ten. The starting material was peripheral blood, obtained 28 days after the second AZD1222 dose. This receptor was obtained from an adult who received the AZD1222 COVID-19 vaccine. The chain combines TRBV27 with TRBJ2-5, with D unclear. The CDR3 here is CASSPLFYQETQYF. CDR3 in DNA: TGTGCCAGCAGTCCTCTTTTTTACCAAGAGACCCAGTACTTC.